A single sample gave rise to the 15 T cell receptor beta chains below, sequenced in a study of CD8+ T cells in alopecia areata. Extraction of RNA preceded its reverse transcription into cDNA, which served as the sequencing template. Sequencing used immunoSEQ multiplex PCR; TCRdb keeps in-frame clones, though not all of them. The sample holds 85,000 to 110,000 clones; 85% to 90% are singletons and the top ten take 11%. The treatment here: oral pan-JAK inhibitor, 5-10 mg twice daily. This specimen was CD8+ T cells sorted from blood, taken at approximately week 30, from a patient treated with tofacitinib. The origin of the receptors is a human donor with alopecia areata.

This rearrangement joins TRBV9 to TRBJ2-7, with 7 bases aligning to TRBD1. This CDR3 is 13 amino acids long. V gave up 2 bases and J gave up 6 bases; unmatched junction bases: 5. The germline CDR1 and CDR2 sequences are SGDLS and YYNGEE. The CDR3, as DNA: TGTGCCAGCAGCGTTGGGGACAGCCCCGAGCAGTACTTC. It encodes CASSVGDSPEQYF.

The chain uses TRBV6-1 and TRBJ2-2; TRBD2 matches 9 bases. The junction had 7 bases not matched to a gene; V was cut back by 4 bases and J by 4 bases. The CDR3 consists of 16 residues. Germline V gene sequence: CDR1 MNHNS, CDR2 SASEGT. CDR3 nucleotides: TGTGCCAGCAGTGTCAGGACTAGCGTACTCACCGGGGAGCTGTTTTTT. This codes for CASSVRTSVLTGELFF.

This clone was recorded only once. A read error may produce the germline difference seen at one junction end. Other DNA sequences from this sample encode an identical CDR3 as well. V gene TRBV7-9 combines with J gene TRBJ2-1; no firm D call. This CDR3 region has 16 residues. Germline CDR1 reads SEHNR; CDR2 reads FQNEAQ (reference sequence). This CDR3 is CASSLPTSLSHNEQFF. The CDR3 nucleotides read TGTGCCAGTAGCTTACCGACATCTCTATCGCACAATGAGCAGTTCTTC.

The chain employs TRBV27 and TRBJ2-1; D ambiguous. This CDR3 is built from 17 residues. V shed 8 bases and J shed 0 bases, with 20 bases lying between them. Germline V gene sequence: CDR1 MNHEY, CDR2 SMNVEV (reference sequence). This CDR3 reads CASRYLGRSSSYNEQFF. CDR3 nucleotide sequence: TGTGCCAGCCGATATTTAGGGCGGTCTAGCTCCTACAATGAGCAGTTCTTC.

This rearrangement joins TRBV12-5 to TRBJ2-7; D is perhaps TRBD1 or TRBD2 (7 bases each). Germline loops: CDR1 LGHNT, CDR2 FRNRAP. The CDR3 spans 14 residues. The ends were cut back, 7 bases at V and 3 bases at J, with 16 bases in the middle. The CDR3 sequence: CASASGGQVYEQYF. The CDR3 coding sequence is TGTGCTAGTGCCTCGGGAGGACAGGTCTACGAGCAGTACTTC.

The chain is built from TRBV7-9 and TRBJ2-7; 9 positions agree with TRBD1. Trimming took 1 base from V and 4 from J; bases not matched to a gene: 2. The length of the CDR3 is 14 residues. Germline V CDR1 and CDR2: SEHNR, FQNEAQ (reference sequence). The CDR3 region is CASSLEGQGYEQYF. CDR3 sequence (DNA): TGTGCCAGCAGCTTAGAGGGACAGGGTTACGAGCAGTACTTC.

The V call is TRBV13, the J call TRBJ1-6; D may be TRBD1 (6 bases). Germline V gene lookup returns CDR1 PRHDT and CDR2 FYEKMQ (reference sequence). Trimming took off 7 bases at V and 0 bases at J, with 13 bases between the two ends. The CDR3 extends over 16 amino acids. DNA for the CDR3: TGTGCCAGCACGGACAGCTTGAGCTCCTATAATTCACCCCTCCACTTT. As protein: CASTDSLSSYNSPLHF.

The V call is TRBV11-2, the J call TRBJ2-7; 7 nucleotides line up with TRBD1. Trimming cost V 5 bases and J 3 bases; bases outside gene matches: 7. The CDR3 spans 14 residues. The germline V gene has CDR1 SGHAT and CDR2 FQNNGV. CDR3 in DNA: TGTGCCAGCAGCCATCAAAGGGGGCTCTACGAGCAGTACTTC. Amino acid sequence: CASSHQRGLYEQYF.

This rearrangement joins TRBV11-3 to TRBJ1-2; no clear D. The V gene's germline CDR1 is SGHNT and CDR2 YENEEA. Trimming left V 1 base short and J 7 bases short, with 19 bases between. This CDR3 contains 16 residues. CDR3 residues: CASSLGGHLVDCGYTF. The DNA for the CDR3 is TGTGCCAGCAGCTTAGGAGGGCATTTGGTGGATTGTGGCTACACCTTC.

This chain links TRBV19 with TRBJ2-1, with TRBD2 identical over 10 bases. The CDR3 contains 14 residues. Germline lookup yields CDR1 LNHDA and CDR2 SQIVND (reference sequence). Trimming at V came to 9 bases and at J to 6 bases, leaving 8 bases not matched to a gene. This CDR3 reads CASSSSGRANEQFF. The CDR3 region has the DNA TGTGCCAGCTCTTCCAGCGGGAGGGCCAATGAGCAGTTCTTC.

The chain links TRBV7-9 to TRBJ2-7; TRBD2 might be the D (6 bases). V gave up 1 base and J gave up 1 base, with 17 bases separating them. This CDR3 region has 17 residues. Germline CDR1 reads SEHNR; CDR2 reads FQNEAQ (reference sequence). This CDR3 reads CASSLGGVDQRSYEQYF. In nucleotides, the CDR3 is TGTGCCAGCAGCTTAGGGGGGGTAGATCAAAGGTCCTACGAGCAGTACTTC.

The chain combines TRBV29-1 with TRBJ2-7; 7 positions match TRBD1. CDR1 is SQVTM and CDR2 is ANQGSEA in the germline V gene. The CDR3 is made up of 13 amino acids. V trimming: 7 bases; J trimming: 4 bases; junction bases outside the gene matches: 10. In nucleotides, the CDR3 is TGCAGCGCCCTGACAGGGTCGGAGTACGAGCAGTACTTC. Encoded protein: CSALTGSEYEQYF.

The chain employs TRBV12-5 and TRBJ2-5, with D unclear. The ends were cut back, 6 bases at V and 0 bases at J, with 5 bases in the middle. CDR3 length: 12 residues. Germline CDR1 reads LGHNT; CDR2 reads FRNRAP. In nucleotides, the CDR3 is TGTGCTAGTGGCCAGGACCAAGAGACCCAGTACTTC. Its translation is CASGQDQETQYF.

The chain has TRBV5-1 and TRBJ1-1, with no clear D. The CDR3 totals 14 residues. V lost 0 bases and J 1 base, leaving 7 bases between the germline ends. CDR1 and CDR2 from the germline V gene are SGHRS and YFSETQ. The CDR3 sequence: CASSLGLGNTEAFF. The DNA for the CDR3 is TGCGCCAGCAGCTTGGGTTTGGGGAACACTGAAGCTTTCTTT.

The rearrangement uses TRBV20-1 and TRBJ2-7; D remains ambiguous. The CDR3 loop spans 11 amino acids. V shed 0 bases and J shed 2 bases, with 2 bases lying between them. Germline lookup yields CDR1 DFQATT and CDR2 SNEGSKA (reference sequence). CDR3 DNA sequence: TGCAGTGCTAGAGAGGCCTACGAGCAGTACTTC. It is translated as CSAREAYEQYF.